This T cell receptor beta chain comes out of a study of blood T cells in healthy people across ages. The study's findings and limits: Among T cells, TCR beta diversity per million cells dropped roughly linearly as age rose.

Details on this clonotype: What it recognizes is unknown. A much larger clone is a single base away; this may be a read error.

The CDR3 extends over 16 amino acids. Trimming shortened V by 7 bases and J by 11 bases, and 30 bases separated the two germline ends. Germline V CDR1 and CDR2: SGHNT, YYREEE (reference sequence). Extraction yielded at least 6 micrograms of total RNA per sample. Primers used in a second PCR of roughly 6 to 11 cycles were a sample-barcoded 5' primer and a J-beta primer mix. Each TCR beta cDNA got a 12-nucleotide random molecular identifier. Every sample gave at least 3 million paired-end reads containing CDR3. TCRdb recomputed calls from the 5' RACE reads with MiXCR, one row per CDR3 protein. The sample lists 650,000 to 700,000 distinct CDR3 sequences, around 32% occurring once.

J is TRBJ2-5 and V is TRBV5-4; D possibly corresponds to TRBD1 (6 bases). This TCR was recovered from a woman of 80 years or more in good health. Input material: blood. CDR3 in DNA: TGTGCCAGCGGCCCTTTGGGGCAGGGGCCCCACGGTCGGCAGTACTTC. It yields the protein CASGPLGQGPHGRQYF. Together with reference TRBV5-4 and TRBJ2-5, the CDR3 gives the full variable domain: ETGVTQSPTHLIKTRGQQVTLRCSSQSGHNTVSWYQQALGQGPQFIFQYYREEENGRGNFPPRFSGLQFPNYSSELNVNALELDDSALYLCASGPLGQGPHGRQYFGPGTRLLVL.